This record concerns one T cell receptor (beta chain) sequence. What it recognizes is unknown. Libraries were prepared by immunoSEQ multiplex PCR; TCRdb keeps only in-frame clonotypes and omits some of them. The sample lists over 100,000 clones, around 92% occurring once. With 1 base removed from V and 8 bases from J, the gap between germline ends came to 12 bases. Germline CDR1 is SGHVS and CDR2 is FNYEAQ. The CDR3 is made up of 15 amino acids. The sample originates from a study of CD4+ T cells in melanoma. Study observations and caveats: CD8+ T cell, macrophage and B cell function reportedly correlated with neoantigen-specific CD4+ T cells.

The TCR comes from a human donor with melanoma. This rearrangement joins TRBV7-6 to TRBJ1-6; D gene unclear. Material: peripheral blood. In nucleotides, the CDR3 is TGTGCCAGCAGCTTAGGCGGCGGCGCGGATTCACCCCTCCACTTT. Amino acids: CASSLGGGADSPLHF.